The T cell receptor (beta chain) described here comes from a study of blood T cells in healthy people across ages. Those donating, healthy Caucasian individuals from Russia, were aged about 6 to 95. Looked up from germline, CDR1 is LNHDA and CDR2 is SQIVND (reference sequence). The CDR3 has 16 amino acids. The ends were cut back, 6 bases at V and 1 base at J, with 18 bases in the middle. The study's findings and limits: Estimated diversity, derived from one million T cells, was regarded as an underestimate.

In its sample, this clonotype was seen a few times. Its target is not known. A second PCR of 7 to 11 cycles used a sample-barcoded 5' primer and a J-beta primer mix. TCRdb itself ran the 5' RACE reads through MiXCR, one entry per CDR3 protein. The sample lists more than 650,000 distinct CDR3 sequences, 22% occurring once. J is TRBJ1-2 and V is TRBV19; a weak D match, TRBD1 (5 bases). Source material: blood. The receptor was derived from a man aged 65 to 79 in good health. CDR3 protein: CASSREGPAFNYGYTF. The CDR3 DNA sequence: TGTGCCAGTAGCCGGGAGGGACCTGCCTTTAACTATGGCTACACCTTC. Variable domain in full (rest from reference TRBV19 and TRBJ1-2): DGGITQSPKYLFRKEGQNVTLSCEQNLNHDAMYWYRQDPGQGLRLIYYSQIVNDFQKGDIAEGYSVSREKKESFPLTVTSAQKNPTAFYLCASSREGPAFNYGYTFGSGTRLTVV.